One and the same sample provided the 5 T cell receptor beta chains below, sequenced in a study. Cells sorted as Tregs were CD4+, CD25+ and CD127-/low. Amplification of TRBV12-4/TRBJ1-2 clonotypes used adaptor-ligated barcode primers. In TCRdb, the multiplex PCR reads were re-called with MiXCR into one record per CDR3 protein. This repertoire shows 500 to 600 distinct CDR3 sequences, 18% found once; its top ten account for roughly a fifth. The material sequenced was tumor-infiltrating Tregs sorted from the breast tumor. The source is a female donor with breast cancer.

By sample share, this clonotype is large (0.1 to 1%). V usage is TRBV12-3 or TRBV12-4 and J usage is TRBJ1-2; D is unclear. The CDR3 is 12 residues long. V was shortened by 3 bases and J by 6 bases, with 8 bases between the two germline ends. DNA for the CDR3: TGTGCCAGCAGTTTGGGTTGGAATGGCTACACCTTC. Its translation: CASSLGWNGYTF.

This clonotype is medium-sized in the sample. The gene calls are TRBV12-3 or TRBV12-4 and TRBJ1-2; D is ambiguous. This CDR3 comprises 14 residues. Trimming stripped 1 base from V and 3 bases from J, with 9 bases between. The CDR3 nucleotides read TGTGCCAGCAGTTTAGTTGGAAGGGACTATGGCTACACCTTC. This gives the protein CASSLVGRDYGYTF.

In this sample, this clonotype is medium-sized. V usage is TRBV12-3 or TRBV12-4 and J usage is TRBJ1-2, with 10 bases fitting TRBD1. Trimming took 4 bases from V and 7 from J; bases not matched to a gene: 9. The CDR3 loop spans 15 amino acids. This CDR3 is CASSWDRGNRGGYTF. The CDR3 coding sequence is TGTGCCAGCAGTTGGGACAGGGGAAATCGGGGTGGCTACACCTTC.

The CDR3 protein is CASSQRNREAYGYTF. CDR3 nucleotide sequence: TGTGCCAGCAGTCAGAGAAACAGGGAGGCCTATGGCTACACCTTC. V is TRBV12-3 or TRBV12-4 and J is TRBJ1-2; possibly TRBD1 for D (6 bases). This CDR3 is built from 15 residues. Trimming pared 5 bases from V and 4 bases from J, leaving 17 bases between.

This clonotype counts as medium-sized. This chain connects TRBV12-3 or TRBV12-4 to TRBJ1-2; no reliable D call. The V end lost 1 base, the J end lost 7 bases, and 7 bases lay between the germline ends. This CDR3 is built from 12 residues. The CDR3 bases are TGTGCCAGCAGTTTAGGGGAGTCTGGCTACACCTTC. This gives the protein CASSLGESGYTF.